One sample yielded the 15 T cell receptor beta chains listed below, sequenced in a study of Tregs in tolerant kidney transplant recipients. Mixed chimerism was transient after nonmyeloablative marrow transplants from related graft donors. The data were produced by immunoSEQ multiplex PCR, yet TCRdb's version contains in-frame clones alone and is incomplete. The sample lists approximately 47,000 clones; more than 70% were seen once. The specimen was CD8+ T cells from blood (PBMCs), collected 12 months after the transplant. These receptors were obtained from a human patient who received a combined kidney and bone marrow transplant. The T cells may partly be graft donor cells.

The J gene is TRBJ2-5, the V gene TRBV4-2; TRBD1 agrees at 7 bases. V shed 0 bases, J shed 0 bases, and the junction held 13 bases outside the gene matches. Germline assignment: CDR1 LGHNA and CDR2 YNFKEQ. This CDR3 spans 19 amino acids. The CDR3 sequence: CASSQDLSGTAEDQETQYF. As DNA, the CDR3 is TGTGCCAGCAGCCAAGATCTTTCAGGGACAGCGGAAGACCAAGAGACCCAGTACTTC.

For the CDR3, the DNA is TGTGCCAGCAGTTTCGGGGGGATCAATCAGCCCCAGCATTTT. This encodes CASSFGGINQPQHF. This sequence joins TRBV27 and TRBJ1-5; D may be TRBD1 (5 bases). The CDR3 is 14 amino acids. The V gene lost 3 bases and the J gene lost 3 bases, with 9 bases spanning the gap. Germline assignment: CDR1 MNHEY and CDR2 SMNVEV (reference sequence).

This rearrangement joins TRBV5-4 to TRBJ2-5, with 14 bases lining up with TRBD2. Germline V gives CDR1 SGHNT, CDR2 YYREEE (reference sequence). After removal of 2 bases from V and 4 bases from J, the junction contained 1 base not matched to a gene. CDR3 length: 15 amino acids. The CDR3 DNA follows: TGTGCCAGCAGCTTAGGGACTAGCGGGAGAGAGACCCAGTACTTC. Amino acids: CASSLGTSGRETQYF.

V usage is TRBV27 and J usage is TRBJ2-7; 7 bases are shared with TRBD1. Per germline, CDR1 MNHEY and CDR2 SMNVEV (reference sequence). This CDR3 region has 15 residues. The junction had 5 bases not matched to a gene; V was cut back by 3 bases and J by 0 bases. The CDR3 loop is CASSFAAGGSYEQYF. CDR3 in DNA: TGTGCCAGCAGTTTCGCGGCAGGGGGCTCCTACGAGCAGTACTTC.

The genes are TRBV7-9 and TRBJ2-5; possibly TRBD1 for D (5 bases). The CDR3 totals 13 residues. CDR1 is SEHNR and CDR2 is FQNEAQ in the germline V gene (reference sequence). V dropped 1 base and J dropped 2 bases, with 5 bases sitting between them. The CDR3 DNA reads as TGTGCCAGCAGCTTAGAGGGGCAAGAGACCCAGTACTTC. This gives the protein CASSLEGQETQYF.

This clone was observed a single time. The chain couples TRBV4-2 to TRBJ2-7, with 7 bases that match TRBD1. The germline gives CDR1 LGHNA, CDR2 YNFKEQ. The trim removed 2 bases at V and 3 bases at J, leaving 7 bases unmatched. The CDR3 length is 15 residues. Here the CDR3 reads CASSQSRTGGYEQYF. The CDR3 nucleotides are TGTGCCAGCAGCCAATCACGGACAGGAGGCTACGAGCAGTACTTC.

V is TRBV9 and J is TRBJ2-2, with 9 bases matching TRBD2. The CDR3 extends over 13 amino acids. Germline CDR1 and CDR2: SGDLS and YYNGEE. V shed 4 bases, J shed 6 bases, and the junction held 1 base outside the gene matches. DNA of the CDR3: TGTGCCAGCAGCCCTAGCGGGGCCGGGGAGCTGTTTTTT. It codes for CASSPSGAGELFF.

This clone has just one count. The chain links TRBV7-2 to TRBJ2-1, with D perhaps matching TRBD2 (5 bases). V lost 1 base and J lost 2, with 9 bases in between. CDR1 is SGHTA and CDR2 is FQGNSA in the germline V gene. CDR3 length equals 15 residues. The CDR3 DNA sequence: TGTGCCAGCAGCTTAGGAGGGCCTACCTACAATGAGCAGTTCTTC. Encoded protein: CASSLGGPTYNEQFF.

The gene calls are TRBV4-3 and TRBJ1-3, with D possibly TRBD1 on 5 matching bases. Germline V gene data show CDR1 as LGHNA and CDR2 as YSLEER. CDR3 length: 14 residues. Between the trimmed V and J ends, which lost 6 bases and 8 bases, there was a span of 17 bases. DNA of the CDR3: TGCGCCAGCAGTTCCGGGACTATCGGTTACACCATATATTTT. Translating gives CASSSGTIGYTIYF.

Relative to its sample, this clone is medium-sized. This sequence joins TRBV7-9 and TRBJ1-6, with 7 bases that match TRBD1. Germline V CDR1 and CDR2: SEHNR, FQNEAQ (reference sequence). CDR3 length equals 15 residues. Trimming cost V 5 bases and J 8 bases; bases outside gene matches: 9. CDR3 residues: CASSPTGPGDSPLHF. The CDR3 nucleotides are TGTGCCAGCAGCCCGACAGGGCCTGGTGATTCACCCCTCCACTTT.

The chain joins TRBV13 to TRBJ1-2; TRBD1 matches at 7 bases. CDR3 length: 16 amino acids. Germline V lookup: CDR1 PRHDT, CDR2 FYEKMQ (reference sequence). With V trimmed by 4 bases and J by 1 base, 9 bases remained unmatched. CDR3 loop: CASSSYRDRSNYGYTF. The DNA for the CDR3 is TGTGCCAGCAGCTCGTACCGGGACAGAAGTAACTATGGCTACACCTTC.

The chain couples TRBV19 to TRBJ2-2, with 11 bases that match TRBD2. V trimming: 1 base; J trimming: 6 bases; junction bases outside the gene matches: 4. CDR1 and CDR2 (germline): LNHDA, SQIVND (reference sequence). The CDR3 runs 16 residues. CDR3 in amino acids: CASSIGSGRAAGELFF. Here the CDR3 DNA reads TGTGCCAGTAGTATAGGTAGCGGGAGGGCCGCCGGGGAGCTGTTTTTT.

This clone showed up just once. V usage is TRBV7-6 and J usage is TRBJ1-1; 8 bases match TRBD1. Germline loops: CDR1 SGHVS, CDR2 FNYEAQ. The J segment lost 3 bases and the V segment lost 5 bases, leaving 11 bases of the junction unmatched. The CDR3 extends over 16 amino acids. The DNA for the CDR3 is TGTGCCAGCAGCACCGACAGGGGTGGTGGGCACACTGAAGCTTTCTTT. Its protein is CASSTDRGGGHTEAFF. Combining the CDR3 with reference TRBV7-6 and TRBJ1-1 gives the whole variable domain GAGVSQSPRYKVTKRGQDVALRCDPISGHVSLYWYRQALGQGPEFLTYFNYEAQQDKSGLPNDRFSAERPEGSISTLTIQRTEQRDSAMYRCASSTDRGGGHTEAFFGQGTRLTVV.

The chain is built from TRBV19 and TRBJ2-1; TRBD2 matches 7 bases. Germline-derived CDR1 and CDR2 are LNHDA and SQIVND (reference sequence). J lost 5 bases, V lost 8 bases, and 12 bases had no gene match. CDR3 length equals 15 residues. DNA of the CDR3: TGTGCCAGTGCCGGACTAGTAGTGGGAAACAATGAGCAGTTCTTC. Translation: CASAGLVVGNNEQFF.

V usage is TRBV5-4 and J usage is TRBJ2-7; a possible D gene is TRBD1 (6 bases). CDR3 length equals 14 residues. Germline V gives CDR1 SGHNT, CDR2 YYREEE (reference sequence). Trimming left V 0 bases short and J 5 bases short, with 12 bases between. Written as DNA, the CDR3 is TGTGCCAGCAGCTTGGTTCTGGGGGCTAACGAGCAGTACTTC. It specifies CASSLVLGANEQYF.